This entry features one T cell receptor (beta chain) sequence. These data are taken from a study of blood T cell repertoires in COVID-19. Looking at the study overall: COVID-19 samples, acute and convalescent, were from the United States, Italy and Spain.

This study enrolled people aged about 18 to 100 from approximately 25 US geographic areas. Per the study methods: It was from reference gene primer amplification that nucleated cell counts were estimated. Libraries were prepared by immunoSEQ multiplex PCR; TCRdb keeps only in-frame clonotypes and omits some of them. V, J and clone size derive from that table, while D and trimming were established from the DNA sequence. This sample carries about 310,000 clones, about nine tenths of them seen once, and the ten largest clones take over 8%. The length of the CDR3 is 13 residues. The V end was cut by 6 bases, the J end by 6 bases, with 14 bases between. CDR1 LNHDA and CDR2 SQIVND come from the germline V gene (reference sequence).

Material: PBMCs or T cells enriched from blood (not recorded which). The source is a woman in her forties who had recovered from COVID-19. The chain employs TRBV19 and TRBJ1-2, with D perhaps TRBD1 (5 bases). DNA for the CDR3: TGTGCCAGTAGACCCAGGGAGGGGAATGGCTACACCTTC. Encoded protein: CASRPREGNGYTF.